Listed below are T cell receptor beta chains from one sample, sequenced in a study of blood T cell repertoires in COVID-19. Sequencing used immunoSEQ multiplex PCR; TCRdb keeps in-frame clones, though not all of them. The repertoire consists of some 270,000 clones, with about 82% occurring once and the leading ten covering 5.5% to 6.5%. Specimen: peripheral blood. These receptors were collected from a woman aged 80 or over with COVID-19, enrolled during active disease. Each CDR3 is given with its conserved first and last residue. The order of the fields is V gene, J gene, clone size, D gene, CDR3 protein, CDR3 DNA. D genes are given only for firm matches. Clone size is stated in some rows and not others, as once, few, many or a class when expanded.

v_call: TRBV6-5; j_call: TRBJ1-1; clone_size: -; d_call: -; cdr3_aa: CASSLSGGTEAFF; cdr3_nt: TGTGCCAGCAGCTTATCAGGAGGCACTGAAGCTTTCTTT
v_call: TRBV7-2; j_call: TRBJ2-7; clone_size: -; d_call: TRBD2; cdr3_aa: CASSPQAGPSYEQYF; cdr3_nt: TGTGCCAGCAGCCCTCAAGCGGGGCCCTCCTACGAGCAGTACTTC
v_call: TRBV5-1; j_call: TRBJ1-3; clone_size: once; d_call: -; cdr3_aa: CASSMTLSSGNTIYF; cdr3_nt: TGCGCCAGCAGCATGACTCTGAGCTCTGGAAACACCATATATTTT
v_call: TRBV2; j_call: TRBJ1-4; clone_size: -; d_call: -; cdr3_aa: CASSRTDREKLFF; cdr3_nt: TGTGCCAGCAGCCGGACAGATAGGGAAAAACTGTTTTTT
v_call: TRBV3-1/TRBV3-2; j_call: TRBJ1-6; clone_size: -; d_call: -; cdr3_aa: CASSQGATSPLHF; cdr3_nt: TGTGCCAGCAGCCAAGGGGCCACTTCACCCCTCCACTTT
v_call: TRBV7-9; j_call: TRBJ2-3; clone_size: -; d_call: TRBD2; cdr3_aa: CATGLAGAGADTQYF; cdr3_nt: TGTGCCACGGGACTAGCGGGGGCAGGGGCAGATACGCAGTATTTT
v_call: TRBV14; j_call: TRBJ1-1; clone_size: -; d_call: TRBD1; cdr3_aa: CASSPWTGRTNTEAFF; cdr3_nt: TGTGCCAGCAGCCCCTGGACAGGGAGGACGAACACTGAAGCTTTCTTT
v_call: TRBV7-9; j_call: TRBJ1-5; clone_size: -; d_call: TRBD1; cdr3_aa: CASSSDRGRNQPQHF; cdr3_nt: TGTGCCAGCAGCTCGGACAGGGGCCGCAATCAGCCCCAGCATTTT
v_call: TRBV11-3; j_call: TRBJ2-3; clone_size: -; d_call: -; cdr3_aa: CASSLGRGSDTQYF; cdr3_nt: TGTGCCAGCAGCTTAGGAAGGGGGTCAGATACGCAGTATTTT
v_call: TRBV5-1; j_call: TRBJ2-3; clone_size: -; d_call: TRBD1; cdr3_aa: CASSTGTGTDTQYF; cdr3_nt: TGCGCCAGCAGCACAGGGACAGGCACAGATACGCAGTATTTT
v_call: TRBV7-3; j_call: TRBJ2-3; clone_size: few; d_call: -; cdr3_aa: CASSDDLYTQYF; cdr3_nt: TGTGCCAGCAGCGACGACTTGTATACGCAGTATTTT
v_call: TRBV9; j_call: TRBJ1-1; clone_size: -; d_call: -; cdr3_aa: CASTNGGVWTEAFF; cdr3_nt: TGTGCCAGCACCAACGGGGGGGTTTGGACTGAAGCTTTCTTT
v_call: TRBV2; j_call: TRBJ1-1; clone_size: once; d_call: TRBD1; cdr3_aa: CASSGVRGDTEAFF; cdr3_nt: TGTGCCAGCAGTGGTGTCAGGGGGGACACTGAAGCTTTCTTT
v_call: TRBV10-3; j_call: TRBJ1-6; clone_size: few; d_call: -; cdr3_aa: CAISEGLQGIDNSPLHF; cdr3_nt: TGTGCCATCAGTGAAGGCCTTCAGGGGATCGATAATTCACCCCTCCACTTT
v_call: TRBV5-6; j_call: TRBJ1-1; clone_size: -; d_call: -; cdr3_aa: CASILRGNTEAFF; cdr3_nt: TGTGCCAGCATCCTGAGAGGGAACACTGAAGCTTTCTTT
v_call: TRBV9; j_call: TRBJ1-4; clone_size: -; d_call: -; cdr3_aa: CASSANDQRAEKLFF; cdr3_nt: TGTGCCAGCAGCGCCAACGATCAGAGGGCGGAAAAACTGTTTTTT
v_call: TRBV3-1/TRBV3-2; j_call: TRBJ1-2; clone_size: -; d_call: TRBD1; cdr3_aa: CASSSQGGFSNIRNGYTF; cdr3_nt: TGTGCCAGCAGCTCACAGGGGGGCTTTAGTAATATAAGGAATGGCTACACCTTC